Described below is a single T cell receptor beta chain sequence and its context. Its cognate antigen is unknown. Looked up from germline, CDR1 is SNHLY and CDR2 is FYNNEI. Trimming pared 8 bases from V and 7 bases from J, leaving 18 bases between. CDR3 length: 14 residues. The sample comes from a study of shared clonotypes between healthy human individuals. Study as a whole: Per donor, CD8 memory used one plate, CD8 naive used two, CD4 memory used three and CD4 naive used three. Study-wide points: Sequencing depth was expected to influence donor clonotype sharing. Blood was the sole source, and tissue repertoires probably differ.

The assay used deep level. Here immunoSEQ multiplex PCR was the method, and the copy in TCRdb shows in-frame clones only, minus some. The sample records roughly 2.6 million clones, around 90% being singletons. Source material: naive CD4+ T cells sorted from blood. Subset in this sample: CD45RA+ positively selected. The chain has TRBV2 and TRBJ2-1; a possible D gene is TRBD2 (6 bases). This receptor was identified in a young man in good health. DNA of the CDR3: TGTGCCAGCTTCGGGGGAACCTTTCTGAATGAGCAGTTCTTC. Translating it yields CASFGGTFLNEQFF.